This T cell receptor beta chain was identified during a study of OX40 agonist ivuxolimab in advanced cancers. Note on this clone: As yet, its antigen is unknown.

Some clones are missing from TCRdb's copy, which holds only in-frame ones; the method was immunoSEQ multiplex PCR. The table includes some 52,000 clones, about 93% detected once. The CDR3 runs to 15 residues. In germline, CDR1 is SGDLS, CDR2 YYNGEE. V was pared by 4 bases and J by 0 bases, with 6 bases of the junction left unmatched. Study outcomes and limitations: Relative to CD4+ cells, CD8+ T cells on average had more expanded clones. In the expanded peripheral T cells, antigen specificity was never determined.

This chain links TRBV9 with TRBJ2-7; 8 bases are a match to TRBD1. The specimen was CD4+ or CD8+ T cells sorted from blood, collected in a trial of the OX40 agonist ivuxolimab. The receptor was isolated from an adult with an advanced solid tumor such as melanoma, head and neck, liver or kidney cancer. The CDR3 DNA reads as TGTGCCAGCAGCCCGCGGACAGGGTTCTCCTACGAGCAGTACTTC. It translates to CASSPRTGFSYEQYF.